The rows below give T cell receptor beta chains drawn from one sample of a study of CD8+CD57+ T cells in acquired aplastic anemia. TCRdb re-called the reads through MiXCR, storing one row per CDR3 protein. The table records roughly 500,000 distinct CDR3 sequences, over 25% of them present only once. The sequencing input was sorted CD4+, CD8+, or CD8+CD57+ T cells (not recorded which) from PBMCs. Every receptor here comes from a human donor with aplastic anemia. Each CDR3 is given with its conserved first and last residue. Fields, in order: V gene, J gene, clone size, D gene, CDR3 protein, CDR3 DNA. D genes are given only for firm matches. Only some rows state a clone size, as once, few, many or a class for expanded clones.

>TRBV5-1|TRBJ2-3|many|TRBD1
CASSLDRGIDTQYF
TGCGCCAGCAGCTTGGACAGGGGAATAGATACGCAGTATTTT
>TRBV24-1|TRBJ2-1|NA|TRBD2
CATSDPGLVGYNEQFF
TGTGCCACCAGTGATCCGGGACTAGTGGGCTACAATGAGCAGTTCTTC
>TRBV10-3|TRBJ2-2|many|TRBD1
CAISSQGATAGELFF
TGTGCCATCAGTTCCCAGGGGGCGACAGCCGGGGAGCTGTTTTTT
>TRBV5-1|TRBJ1-3|NA|NA
CASTEGLSSGNTIYF
TGCGCCAGCACCGAGGGACTGAGCTCTGGAAACACCATATATTTT
>TRBV11-1|TRBJ1-6|once|NA
CASSPSQSSYNSPLPF
TGTGCCAGCAGTCCCAGTCAGAGCTCCTATAATTCACCCCTCCCCTTT
>TRBV10-3|TRBJ1-1|many|NA
CAIMGPENTEAFF
TGTGCCATCATGGGACCCGAAAACACTGAAGCTTTCTTT
>TRBV28|TRBJ2-2|once|NA
CASKANTGELFF
TGTGCCAGCAAGGCTAACACCGGGGAGCTGTTTTTT
>TRBV19|TRBJ2-1|many|NA
CASTTLAYNEQFF
TGTGCCAGTACCACACTAGCCTACAATGAGCAGTTCTTC
>TRBV10-3|TRBJ2-7|NA|TRBD2
CAISDSGTSGRGYEQYF
TGTGCCATCAGTGACTCCGGGACTAGCGGGAGAGGATACGAGCAGTACTTC
>TRBV27|TRBJ1-6|many|TRBD1
CASSSDRDGTPLHF
TGTGCCAGCAGTTCCGACAGGGACGGGACACCCCTCCACTTT
>TRBV4-1|TRBJ1-2|many|NA
CASSQGNGYGYTF
TGCGCCAGCAGCCAAGGGAACGGCTATGGCTACACCTTC
>TRBV7-2|TRBJ2-7|few|TRBD1
CASSRTGGAGYEQYF
TGTGCCAGCAGTAGGACAGGGGGCGCGGGCTACGAGCAGTACTTC
>TRBV20-1|TRBJ2-1|few|NA
CSAAGPRQPSSYNEQFF
TGCAGTGCCGCTGGCCCGCGCCAACCTAGCTCCTACAATGAGCAGTTCTTC
>TRBV7-6|TRBJ2-5|NA|NA
CASSRTGRGQETQYF
TGTGCCAGCAGCAGGACAGGGAGGGGCCAAGAGACCCAGTACTTC
>TRBV20-1|TRBJ1-5|few|NA
CSARGHLSNQPQHF
TGCAGTGCTAGGGGACATCTTAGCAATCAGCCCCAGCATTTT
>TRBV11-1|TRBJ1-1|few|NA
CASSLEAGGMETEAFF
TGTGCCAGCAGCTTAGAAGCGGGGGGAATGGAGACTGAAGCTTTCTTT
>TRBV7-3|TRBJ1-1|many|NA
CASSLIAGTEAFF
TGTGCCAGCAGCTTAATAGCGGGGACTGAAGCTTTCTTT
>TRBV20-1|TRBJ1-2|many|NA
CSASGLDYGYTF
TGCAGTGCATCAGGGCTGGACTATGGCTACACCTTC
>TRBV25-1|TRBJ1-2|NA|TRBD1
CASPGGNYGYTF
TGTGCTAGCCCAGGGGGCAACTATGGCTACACCTTC
>TRBV29-1|TRBJ2-1|many|NA
CSLGPGNEQFF
TGCAGCCTGGGCCCGGGGAATGAGCAGTTCTTC
>TRBV7-6|TRBJ2-5|many|NA
CASSKGVVETQYF
TGTGCCAGCAGCAAGGGGGTGGTGGAGACCCAGTACTTC
>TRBV29-1|TRBJ1-1|NA|NA
CSVYSSGNRANTEAFF
TGCAGCGTATACAGCTCTGGAAACAGGGCGAACACTGAAGCTTTCTTT
>TRBV20-1|TRBJ1-3|many|NA
CSARRAGSNTIYF
TGCAGTGCTAGAAGGGCAGGGAGCAACACCATATATTTT
>TRBV6-1|TRBJ2-3|few|TRBD2
CASSGGLAGEFTDTQYF
TGTGCCAGCAGCGGAGGACTAGCGGGGGAATTCACAGATACGCAGTATTTT
>TRBV20-1|TRBJ2-7|many|TRBD2
CSASRTSSGEQYF
TGCAGTGCTAGTCGGACTAGTTCTGGCGAGCAGTACTTC
>TRBV7-2|TRBJ2-7|NA|TRBD2
CASSQASGVSYEQYF
TGTGCCAGCAGCCAAGCTAGCGGGGTCTCCTACGAGCAGTACTTC
>TRBV12-3/TRBV12-4|TRBJ2-3|NA|NA
CASSLFRTSTDTQYF
TGTGCCAGCAGTTTATTTCGCACTAGCACAGATACGCAGTATTTT
>TRBV5-8|TRBJ2-7|NA|NA
CASSRQDFPSYEQYF
TGTGCCAGCTCACGACAGGATTTTCCGTCCTACGAGCAGTACTTC
>TRBV5-1|TRBJ1-5|NA|NA
CASSLDGVGNQPQHF
TGCGCCAGCAGCTTGGACGGAGTAGGCAATCAGCCCCAGCATTTT
>TRBV24-1|TRBJ1-2|NA|NA
CATGREAGRSAGYTF
TGTGCCACCGGACGCGAAGCGGGACGGAGCGCCGGCTACACCTTC
>TRBV7-9|TRBJ2-7|NA|NA
CASNLETGEGKQYF
TGTGCCAGCAACCTGGAGACAGGTGAAGGAAAGCAGTACTTC
>TRBV11-2|TRBJ2-1|NA|NA
CAGSVDAASYNEQFF
TGTGCCGGCAGCGTAGACGCGGCGTCCTACAATGAGCAGTTCTTC
>TRBV11-2|TRBJ2-6|few|TRBD1
CASSSRQGRRSSGANVLTF
TGTGCCAGCAGCAGTAGACAGGGGCGCAGGAGCTCTGGGGCCAACGTCCTGACTTTC
>TRBV7-2|TRBJ1-1|NA|NA
CASSPTGAPEAFF
TGTGCCAGCAGCCCAACGGGGGCCCCTGAAGCTTTCTTT
>TRBV6-1|TRBJ1-2|many|NA
CASSAGNPQGLRYTF
TGTGCCAGCAGTGCTGGAAATCCGCAGGGATTACGCTACACCTTC
>TRBV29-1|TRBJ1-1|NA|TRBD1
CSVTGQGGRAFF
TGCAGCGTCACGGGACAGGGTGGACGAGCTTTCTTT
>TRBV14|TRBJ1-1|few|NA
CASKGVLLNTEAFF
TGTGCCAGCAAAGGTGTCCTATTGAACACTGAAGCTTTCTTT
>TRBV14|TRBJ2-7|few|NA
CASSQRSFRDSSDYEQYF
TGTGCCAGCAGCCAACGATCGTTTCGAGACTCGTCAGACTACGAGCAGTACTTC
>TRBV20-1|TRBJ1-3|few|NA
CSASIQVGTIYF
TGCAGTGCTAGTATTCAGGTTGGCACCATATATTTT
>TRBV20-1|TRBJ2-2|NA|NA
CSARGWSEGTGELFF
TGCAGTGCTAGGGGTTGGTCAGAAGGCACCGGGGAGCTGTTTTTT
>TRBV10-3|TRBJ2-3|many|NA
CAIKMGTDTQYF
TGTGCCATAAAAATGGGGACAGATACGCAGTATTTT
>TRBV7-2|TRBJ1-1|NA|TRBD1
CASSLEQGHFF
TGTGCCAGCAGCTTAGAACAGGGGCATTTCTTT
>TRBV3-1|TRBJ2-5|once|NA
CASSQFAVETQYF
TGTGCCAGCAGCCAATTTGCTGTAGAGACCCAGTACTTC
>TRBV25-1|TRBJ2-1|NA|NA
CASSGGSYEQFF
TGTGCCAGCAGTGGGGGGTCGTACGAGCAGTTCTTC
>TRBV3-1|TRBJ1-3|few|NA
CASSQVGRGNTIYF
TGTGCCAGCAGCCAAGTCGGGCGTGGTAACACCATATATTTT
>TRBV2|TRBJ2-5|many|NA
CASRPSLSGQETQYF
TGTGCCAGCAGACCAAGCTTGTCGGGGCAAGAGACCCAGTACTTC
>TRBV19|TRBJ2-1|NA|TRBD2
CASSGLAGGPAEQFF
TGTGCCAGTAGCGGACTAGCGGGAGGGCCCGCTGAGCAGTTCTTC
>TRBV7-9|TRBJ1-5|many|NA
CASSLGNQPQHF
TGTGCCAGCAGCTTGGGAAATCAGCCCCAGCATTTT
>TRBV11-2|TRBJ2-3|NA|NA
CASSLLGTADFSTQYF
TGTGCCAGCAGCTTGCTAGGGACTGCAGATTTCAGTACGCAGTATTTT
>TRBV14|TRBJ1-2|few|NA
CASSQGAKGSNYGYTF
TGTGCCAGCAGCCAAGGCGCGAAGGGAAGCAACTATGGCTACACCTTC
>TRBV15|TRBJ2-3|many|NA
CATSIRNTDTQYF
TGTGCCACCAGCATCCGAAACACAGATACGCAGTATTTT
>TRBV4-3|TRBJ2-7|NA|TRBD2
CASSQDSGALSYEQYF
TGCGCCAGCAGCCAAGATAGCGGGGCACTCAGCTACGAGCAGTACTTC
>TRBV10-2|TRBJ1-2|few|NA
CASSQDPVALNYGYTF
TGTGCCAGCAGCCAGGACCCGGTCGCCCTGAACTATGGCTACACCTTC
>TRBV25-1|TRBJ1-1|NA|TRBD1
CARSSDRGADTEAFF
TGTGCCAGGTCCAGTGACAGGGGAGCGGACACTGAAGCTTTCTTT
>TRBV2|TRBJ1-2|once|NA
CASSGQTLNYGYTF
TGTGCCAGCAGTGGACAGACCCTAAACTATGGCTACACCTTC
>TRBV4-2|TRBJ1-2|few|NA
CASSQGRNRDTHYGYTF
TGTGCCAGCAGCCAAGGGAGAAACAGGGATACCCACTATGGCTACACCTTC
>TRBV6-5|TRBJ1-1|NA|NA
CASSSYREDTEAFF
TGTGCCAGCAGTTCCTACAGGGAGGACACTGAAGCTTTCTTT
>TRBV2|TRBJ1-1|many|TRBD1
CASSGDRGRTEAFF
TGTGCCAGCAGTGGGGACAGGGGGCGAACTGAAGCTTTCTTT
>TRBV12-3/TRBV12-4|TRBJ2-7|few|NA
CASSPSIGHHYEQYF
TGTGCCAGCAGCCCGAGTATAGGACACCACTACGAGCAGTACTTC